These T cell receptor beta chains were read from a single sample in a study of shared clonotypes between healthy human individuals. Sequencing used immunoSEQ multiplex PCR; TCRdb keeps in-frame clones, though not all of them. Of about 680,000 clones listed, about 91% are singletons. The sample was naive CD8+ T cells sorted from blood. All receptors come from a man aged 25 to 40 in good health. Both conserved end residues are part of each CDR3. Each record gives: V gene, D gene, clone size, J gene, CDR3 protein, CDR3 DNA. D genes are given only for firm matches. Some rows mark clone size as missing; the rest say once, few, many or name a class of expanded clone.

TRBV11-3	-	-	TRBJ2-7	CASSLDGVGEQYF	TGTGCCAGCAGCTTAGATGGGGTAGGCGAGCAGTACTTC
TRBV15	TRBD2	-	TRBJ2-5	CATSGGEAGVEETQYF	TGTGCCACCAGTGGAGGGGAGGCGGGAGTCGAAGAGACCCAGTACTTC
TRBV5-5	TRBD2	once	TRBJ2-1	CASRATGTSYNEQFF	TGTGCCAGCAGGGCGACCGGGACTAGCTACAATGAGCAGTTCTTC
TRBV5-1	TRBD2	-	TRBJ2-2	CASSFFNIAGVVSPGELFF	TGCGCCAGCAGCTTCTTCAACATAGCGGGAGTAGTCTCCCCCGGGGAGCTGTTTTTT
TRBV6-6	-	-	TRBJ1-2	CATEAGGYTF	TGTGCCACAGAGGCTGGCGGCTACACCTTC
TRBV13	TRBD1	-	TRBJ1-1	CASSRTRDRETEAFF	TGTGCCAGCAGCAGGACCCGGGACAGGGAAACTGAAGCTTTCTTT
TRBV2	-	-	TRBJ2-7	CATGAGYEQYF	TGTGCCACGGGGGCCGGCTACGAGCAGTACTTC
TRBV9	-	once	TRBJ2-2	CASSGITRTGELFF	TGTGCCAGCAGCGGCATTACCCGGACCGGGGAGCTGTTTTTT
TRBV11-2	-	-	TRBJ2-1	CASSLVTEYHYNEQFF	TGTGCCAGCAGCTTAGTTACGGAATACCACTACAATGAGCAGTTCTTC
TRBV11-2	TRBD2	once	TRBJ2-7	CASSTSGAREQYF	TGTGCCAGCAGCACTAGCGGGGCCCGCGAGCAGTACTTC
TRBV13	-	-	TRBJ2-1	CASSTTSSYNEQFF	TGTGCCAGCAGTACTACAAGCTCCTACAATGAGCAGTTCTTC
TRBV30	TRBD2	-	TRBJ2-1	CAWRREGLAGRNEQFF	TGTGCCTGGAGGAGAGAGGGACTAGCGGGACGTAATGAGCAGTTCTTC
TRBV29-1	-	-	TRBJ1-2	CSVDGGFDRGYGYTF	TGCAGCGTTGATGGGGGATTCGACAGAGGCTATGGCTACACCTTC
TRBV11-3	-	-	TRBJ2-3	CASSRGTEFTDTQYF	TGTGCCAGCAGCAGGGGGACGGAATTCACAGATACGCAGTATTTT
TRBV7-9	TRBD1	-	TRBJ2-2	CASSLKGANTGELFF	TGTGCCAGCAGCTTAAAGGGGGCTAACACCGGGGAGCTGTTTTTT
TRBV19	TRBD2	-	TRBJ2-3	CASSPGTSGRALGTQYF	TGTGCCAGTAGTCCCGGGACTAGCGGGAGGGCTCTCGGTACGCAGTATTTT
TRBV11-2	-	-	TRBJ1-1	CASSSAGNTEAFF	TGTGCCAGCAGTTCGGCAGGGAACACTGAAGCTTTCTTT
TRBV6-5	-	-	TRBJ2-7	CASSYGTGAYEQYF	TGTGCCAGCAGTTACGGGACGGGAGCCTACGAGCAGTACTTC
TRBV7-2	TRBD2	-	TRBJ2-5	CASNTGLAEETQYF	TGTGCCAGCAATACGGGACTAGCGGAAGAGACCCAGTACTTC
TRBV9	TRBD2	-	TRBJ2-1	CASSDSRLAGGPLALFF	TGTGCCAGCAGCGACTCTCGACTAGCGGGAGGGCCTTTAGCGCTGTTCTTC
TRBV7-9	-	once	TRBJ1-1	CASSSTRGGEAFF	TGTGCCAGCAGCTCCACCCGAGGTGGTGAAGCTTTCTTT
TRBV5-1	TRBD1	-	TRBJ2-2	CASSPTGQGQVTGELFF	TGCGCCAGCAGCCCTACGGGACAGGGGCAGGTCACCGGGGAGCTGTTTTTT